This TCR beta chain derives from a study of blood T cell repertoires in COVID-19. Study information: The United States, Italy and Spain were the sources of the acute and convalescent COVID-19 samples. T cells, B-cell-depleted T cells, or PBMCs supplied cDNA or gDNA.

In the authors' methods: Estimation of nucleated cell counts relied on the amplification of reference gene primers. Here immunoSEQ multiplex PCR was the method, and the copy in TCRdb shows in-frame clones only, minus some. V, J and clone size are those of that table, while D and trimming were read from the DNA. The sample yields about 48,000 clones, 70% to 90% seen once. V was pared by 5 bases and J by 6 bases, with 5 bases of the junction left unmatched. Germline CDR1 and CDR2: MNHEY and SVGAGI. This CDR3 region has 14 residues. The V call is TRBV6-5, the J call TRBJ2-1; 9 bases map to TRBD1. The sequenced sample consisted of peripheral blood. This clonotype was sampled from a human donor in a cohort sampled during active COVID-19. The donor label of this sample is uncertain. CDR3 DNA: TGTGCCAGCAGTACAGGGGGCAGGGGCAATGAGCAGTTCTTC. This encodes CASSTGGRGNEQFF.